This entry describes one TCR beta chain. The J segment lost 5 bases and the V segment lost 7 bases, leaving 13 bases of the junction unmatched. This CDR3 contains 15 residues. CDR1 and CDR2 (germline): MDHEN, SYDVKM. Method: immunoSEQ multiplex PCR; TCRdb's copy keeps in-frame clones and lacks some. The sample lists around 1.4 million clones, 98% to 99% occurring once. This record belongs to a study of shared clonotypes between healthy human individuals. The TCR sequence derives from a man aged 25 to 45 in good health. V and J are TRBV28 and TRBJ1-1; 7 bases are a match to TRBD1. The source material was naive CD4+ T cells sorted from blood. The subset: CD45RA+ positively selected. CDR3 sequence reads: CASTLDTGARTEAFF. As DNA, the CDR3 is TGTGCCAGCACCCTTGACACAGGGGCCAGGACTGAAGCTTTCTTT.